Below are 17 T cell receptor beta chains sequenced from a single sample in a study of T cells in Graves' hyperthyroidism and ophthalmopathy. What was amplified from RNA transcripts were TCR beta CDR3 regions. The TCR CDR3 was amplified in a first-round RT-PCR using the HTBI primer set. TCRdb re-derived calls from the multiplex PCR reads in MiXCR, one entry per CDR3 protein. This table holds approximately 630,000 distinct CDR3 sequences, roughly 16% found once. The source material was blood. These receptor sequences come from a woman in her twenties or thirties with Graves' hyperthyroidism.

This clonotype was seen a few times. The gene calls are TRBV6-1 and TRBJ2-3; D is unclear. Germline V gene data show CDR1 as MNHNS and CDR2 as SASEGT. The CDR3 consists of 14 residues. V was shortened by 0 bases and J by 2 bases, with 6 bases between the two germline ends. The CDR3, as DNA: TGTGCCAGCAGTGAAGCGAGCTTCACAGATACGCAGTATTTT. Its protein is CASSEASFTDTQYF.

This clonotype has ten or more counts. The J gene is TRBJ2-1, the V gene TRBV2; TRBD2 agrees at 8 bases. There are 13 residues in the CDR3. After removal of 4 bases from V and 6 bases from J, the junction contained 2 bases not matched to a gene. Germline CDR1 SNHLY, CDR2 FYNNEI. The CDR3 region is CASSGLALNEQFF. The CDR3 bases are TGTGCCAGCAGTGGACTAGCGCTCAATGAGCAGTTCTTC.

Many counts were recorded for this clonotype. The J gene is TRBJ2-1, the V gene TRBV27; TRBD1 aligns across 9 bases. V was clipped by 5 bases and J by 4 bases; unmatched bases: 6. CDR3 size: 15 residues. Per the germline V gene, CDR1 is MNHEY and CDR2 is SMNVEV (reference sequence). CDR3 in amino acids: CASSLTGTGYNEQFF. DNA of the CDR3: TGTGCCAGCAGTCTCACCGGGACAGGGTACAATGAGCAGTTCTTC.

In its sample, this clonotype was seen a few times. The chain has TRBV18 and TRBJ2-3, with D tentatively TRBD2 (5 bases). Germline V gene sequence: CDR1 KGHSH, CDR2 LQKENI. Trimming left V 2 bases short and J 5 bases short, with 11 bases between. The CDR3 extends over 14 amino acids. CDR3 in amino acids: CASSPFNRGDTQYF. The CDR3 DNA reads as TGTGCCAGCTCACCATTTAACCGGGGAGATACGCAGTATTTT. Using reference TRBV18 and TRBJ2-3 for the parts outside the CDR3, the full variable domain is NAGVMQNPRHLVRRRGQEARLRCSPMKGHSHVYWYRQLPEEGLKFMVYLQKENIIDESGMPKERFSAEFPKEGPSILRIQQVVRGDSAAYFCASSPFNRGDTQYFGPGTRLTVL.

At least ten counts were recorded for this clonotype. V and J are TRBV7-8 and TRBJ1-1, with a weak D call TRBD1 (5 bases). Germline CDR1 is SGHVS and CDR2 is FQNEAQ. Trimming shortened V by 4 bases and J by 0 bases, and 27 bases separated the two germline ends. The CDR3 contains 20 residues. The CDR3 loop reads CASSSGRRGSYGALNTEAFF. CDR3 coding DNA: TGTGCCAGCAGCTCAGGCCGTAGGGGATCATACGGGGCGTTGAACACTGAAGCTTTCTTT. Based on the CDR3 plus reference TRBV7-8 and TRBJ1-1, the full variable domain is GAGVSQSPRYKVAKRGQDVALRCDPISGHVSLFWYQQALGQGPEFLTYFQNEAQLDKSGLPSDRFFAERPEGSVSTLKIQRTQQEDSAVYLCASSSGRRGSYGALNTEAFFGQGTRLTVV.

This clonotype showed up just a few times. The chain joins TRBV18 to TRBJ1-5; 7 bases line up with TRBD1. The CDR3 spans 16 residues. Per germline, CDR1 KGHSH and CDR2 LQKENI. With V trimmed by 5 bases and J by 0 bases, 7 bases remained unmatched. This chain's CDR3 is CASSAGTAYSNQPQHF. For the CDR3, the DNA is TGTGCCAGCTCAGCCGGGACAGCATATAGCAATCAGCCCCAGCATTTT.

This clonotype was picked up many times. This chain uses TRBV30 with TRBJ1-3, with D perhaps TRBD1 (5 bases). V dropped 5 bases and J dropped 2 bases, with 13 bases sitting between them. From germline, CDR1 is GTSNPN and CDR2 SVGIG (reference sequence). The CDR3 length is 14 residues. The CDR3 loop reads CAWGPGRTGNTIYF. CDR3 bases: TGTGCCTGGGGACCAGGGAGAACTGGAAACACCATATATTTT.

As concerns this clonotype: A much larger clone differs from this one at a single base, so this may be a read error. V and J are TRBV6-2 or TRBV6-3 and TRBJ2-5; D is uncertain. This CDR3 has 14 residues. Germline lookup yields CDR1 MNHEY and CDR2 SVGEGT. The V end was cut by 8 bases, the J end by 3 bases, with 16 bases between. The CDR3 bases are TGTGCCAGCGGGAAGGACGGGTTAGAAGAGACCCAGTACTTC. Translation gives CASGKDGLEETQYF.

The V gene is TRBV18, the J gene TRBJ2-7; 8 bases agree with TRBD2. V dropped 1 base and J dropped 5; count of bases not matched to a gene: 7. CDR3 length: 15 residues. Germline V CDR1 and CDR2: KGHSH, LQKENI. The CDR3 here is CASSPQKGLGNEQYF. The CDR3 DNA reads TGTGCCAGCTCACCACAAAAGGGACTAGGTAACGAGCAGTACTTC.

The rearrangement uses TRBV13 and TRBJ1-1; TRBD1 matches at 12 bases. This CDR3 contains 16 residues. V lost 4 bases to trimming and J lost 2 bases; unmatched junction nucleotides: 5. Germline CDR1 reads PRHDT; CDR2 reads FYEKMQ (reference sequence). The DNA for the CDR3 is TGTGCCAGCAGCTGGGGACAGGGGGCCCTTAACACTGAAGCTTTCTTT. Translation: CASSWGQGALNTEAFF.

This clonotype was counted ten times or more. The rearrangement joins TRBV10-1 to TRBJ2-7; TRBD1 matches 9 bases. Trimming at V came to 5 bases and at J to 7 bases, leaving 12 bases not matched to a gene. Germline V lookup: CDR1 WNHNN, CDR2 SYGVQD (reference sequence). The CDR3 has 15 amino acids. The CDR3, as DNA: TGCGCCAGCAGTCCACTCGGACAGGGGATTAGGGAGCAGTACTTC. Protein sequence: CASSPLGQGIREQYF.

This clonotype was counted ten times or more. This chain connects TRBV10-3 to TRBJ2-5; 9 bases are a match to TRBD1. Germline values: CDR1 ENHRY, CDR2 SYGVKD. With 0 bases clipped from V and 4 bases from J, the junction kept 3 bases outside the gene matches. The CDR3 has 15 amino acids. The CDR3 DNA reads TGTGCCATCAGTGAGTCCAAGACAGGGGGAGAGACCCAGTACTTC. This gives the protein CAISESKTGGETQYF.

This clonotype was counted many times. The rearrangement uses TRBV27 and TRBJ2-3; 8 nucleotides agree with TRBD2. CDR1 MNHEY and CDR2 SMNVEV come from the germline V gene (reference sequence). V trimming: 5 bases; J trimming: 4 bases; junction bases outside the gene matches: 8. This CDR3 spans 15 amino acids. CDR3 residues: CASSRWTSLADTQYF. The DNA for the CDR3 is TGTGCCAGCAGTCGATGGACTAGCTTGGCAGATACGCAGTATTTT.

This clonotype was observed a few times. The chain employs TRBV6-1 and TRBJ1-2, with 9 bases lining up with TRBD1. Germline V gene data show CDR1 as MNHNS and CDR2 as SASEGT. The CDR3 contains 15 residues. V lost 6 bases, J lost 7 bases, and 12 bases stayed unmatched. The CDR3 loop reads CASSTFTGTGIGYTF. CDR3 nucleotides: TGTGCCAGCAGCACCTTTACCGGGACAGGGATTGGCTACACCTTC.

The J gene is TRBJ1-6, the V gene TRBV7-2; possible D gene TRBD1, 6 bases. Germline assignment: CDR1 SGHTA and CDR2 FQGNSA. With 6 bases removed from V and 8 bases from J, the gap between germline ends came to 11 bases. The CDR3 contains 13 residues. The CDR3: CASSFNRDSPLHF. CDR3 sequence (DNA): TGTGCCAGCAGTTTTAACAGGGATTCACCCCTCCACTTT.

The V and J genes are TRBV28 and TRBJ2-6; maybe TRBD1 (5 bases). CDR3 length: 15 residues. V was pared by 6 bases and J by 2 bases, with 11 bases between. In germline, CDR1 is MDHEN, CDR2 SYDVKM. The CDR3 DNA reads TGTGCCAGCAGCGTGACAGATACTGGGGCCAACGTCCTGACTTTC. It translates to CASSVTDTGANVLTF.

This clonotype was counted between two and nine times. The V and J genes are TRBV19 and TRBJ1-1; D is unresolved. V lost 7 bases and J 8 bases, leaving 11 bases between the germline ends. The germline CDR1 and CDR2 sequences are LNHDA and SQIVND (reference sequence). The CDR3 spans 11 residues. CDR3 nucleotides: TGTGCCAGTACTACCGGGAGGGAAGCTTTCTTT. Translating it yields CASTTGREAFF. The full variable domain, completed using reference TRBV19 and TRBJ1-1, is DGGITQSPKYLFRKEGQNVTLSCEQNLNHDAMYWYRQDPGQGLRLIYYSQIVNDFQKGDIAEGYSVSREKKESFPLTVTSAQKNPTAFYLCASTTGREAFFGQGTRLTVV.